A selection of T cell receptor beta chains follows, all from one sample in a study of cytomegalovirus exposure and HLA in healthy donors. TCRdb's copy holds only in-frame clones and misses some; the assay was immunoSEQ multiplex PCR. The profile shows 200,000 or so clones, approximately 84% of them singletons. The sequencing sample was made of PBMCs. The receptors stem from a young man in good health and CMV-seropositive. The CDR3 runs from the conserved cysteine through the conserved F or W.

CASSQSTHMIETGGDTEAFF | TRBJ1-1 | TRBV23-1
CASKDPTDRSRNTIYF | TRBJ1-3 | TRBV6-6
CSAGTKETQYF | TRBJ2-5 | TRBV20-1
CASSLVWDSIYEQYF | TRBJ2-7 | TRBV7-2
CASSVEVERPYNEQFF | TRBJ2-1 | TRBV9
CASSLSGQNYEQYF | TRBJ2-7 | TRBV7-2
CASSQNPETGANVLTF | TRBJ2-6 | TRBV4-3
CASGTRRGVYTF | TRBJ1-2 | TRBV28
CASREARGRAYEQYF | TRBJ2-7 | TRBV11-2
CASSRLGLPSTEAFF | TRBJ1-1 | TRBV4-1
CASSQRHGGGTGQFF | TRBJ2-1 | TRBV6-1
CASSVIAGATDTQYF | TRBJ2-3 | TRBV9